The T cell receptor beta chain under discussion was sequenced for a study of read filtering for tumor transcriptome and immune sequencing. Across the whole study: Fewer than ten patients were R-ISS I, more than 15 were R-ISS II, more than five were R-ISS III. DNase treatment preceded whole-transcriptome library preparation. Per sample, TCR-region reads ranged about 4 to 11 million by IR-seq, roughly 85 to 1273 by RNA-seq. Study outcomes and limitations: IR-seq and RNA-seq agreed better without single-read clonotypes.

CDR1 and CDR2 from the germline V gene are SEHNR and FQNEAQ (reference sequence). V was clipped by 5 bases and J by 3 bases, with 14 bases between them. CDR3 size: 14 residues. By proportion, this clonotype is medium-sized. The antigen is unknown. The library was built from about 400 ng RNA with molecular barcoded adaptors for alpha/delta and beta/gamma chains. TCRdb redid the calling of the reads with MiXCR, one entry per CDR3 protein. The repertoire consists of 20,000 to 30,000 distinct CDR3 sequences, with under 25% occurring once and the leading ten covering 15% to 20%. The sequence came from a donor aged 40 or older with multiple myeloma. Sequencing was done on a sample of a population of CD138-negative cells sorted from bone marrow. The chain links TRBV7-9 to TRBJ2-7; a weak D match, TRBD2 (5 bases). The CDR3 nucleotides are TGTGCCAGCAGCCACTGGCGAGAGGGCTACGAGCAGTACTTC. Translating gives CASSHWREGYEQYF.